This T cell receptor (beta chain) was identified during a study of blood T cells in healthy people across ages. Points from the study as a whole: Because donor CMV status was unknown, expanded clonotype changes were possibly confounded. Higher naive T cell percentage went strongly together with higher TCR beta diversity.

Investigators took roughly 9.5 milliliters of peripheral blood from every donor. A sample-barcoded 5' primer and a J-beta primer mix were used in a second PCR of about 6 to 11 cycles. From each sample, at least 2.5 million paired-end reads containing CDR3 were obtained. TCRdb called the 5' RACE reads again in MiXCR, with one record for every CDR3 protein. The sample contains about 1.4 million distinct CDR3 sequences, 55% to 75% of which appear only once. Note on this clonotype: Its matching antigen is unknown.

The source material was blood. This TCR was sampled from a man younger than 30 in good health.

The CDR3 here is CATSRELTGGYEQYF. CDR3 in DNA: TGTGCCACCAGCAGAGAACTTACAGGGGGCTACGAGCAGTACTTC. The chain uses TRBV15 and TRBJ2-7, with 8 bases lining up with TRBD1. This CDR3 is 15 amino acids long. Germline V gene lookup returns CDR1 LNHNV and CDR2 YYDKDF (reference sequence). V lost 0 bases and J lost 3; bases outside the gene matches: 4.